These 8 T cell receptor beta chains were all obtained from the same sample, sequenced in a study of blood T cell repertoires in COVID-19. Assay: immunoSEQ multiplex PCR; the TCRdb copy retains only in-frame clones and omits some. The table lists some 220,000 clones, 60% to 85% of them singletons. Sequenced material: peripheral blood. These receptors all come from a woman aged 65 to 85 with acute or convalescent COVID-19.

The chain joins TRBV5-8 to TRBJ2-3, with D uncertain. Per the germline V gene, CDR1 is SGHTS and CDR2 is YDEGEE. This CDR3 comprises 12 residues. V was pared by 4 bases and J by 5 bases, with 8 bases between. CDR3 nucleotide sequence: TGTGCCAGCAGCACGATAGTAGATACGCAGTATTTT. Amino acid sequence: CASSTIVDTQYF.

The chain recombines TRBV7-3 with TRBJ2-1; D gene unclear. The CDR3 is 15 residues long. CDR1 and CDR2 from the germline V gene are SGHTA and FQGTGA. V lost 0 bases to trimming and J lost 3 bases, with 9 bases between them. The CDR3 sequence: CASSLTNTDYNEQFF. The CDR3 nucleotides read TGTGCCAGCAGCTTAACTAACACCGACTACAATGAGCAGTTCTTC.

J is TRBJ2-1 and V is TRBV30; D gene ambiguous. This CDR3 is built from 13 residues. The germline V gene has CDR1 GTSNPN and CDR2 SVGIG (reference sequence). V was shortened by 1 base and J by 4 bases, with 8 bases between the two germline ends. CDR3 sequence reads: CAWSGAVYNEQFF. The CDR3 DNA sequence: TGTGCCTGGAGTGGGGCTGTTTACAATGAGCAGTTCTTC. Full variable domain (missing parts from reference TRBV30 and TRBJ2-1): SQTIHQWPATLVQPVGSPLSLECTVEGTSNPNLYWYRQAAGRGLQLLFYSVGIGQISSEVPQNLSASRPQDRQFILSSKKLLLSDSGFYLCAWSGAVYNEQFFGPGTRLTVL.

V gene TRBV19 combines with J gene TRBJ1-1; possible D gene TRBD1, 5 bases. Germline CDR1 and CDR2: LNHDA and SQIVND (reference sequence). This CDR3 contains 14 residues. V was trimmed by 4 bases and J by 4 bases, leaving 13 bases between them. CDR3 sequence (DNA): TGTGCCAGTAGTAATCAGGGAGGGAGCACTGAAGCTTTCTTT. This translates into CASSNQGGSTEAFF.

V gene TRBV30 combines with J gene TRBJ1-5; D unresolved. CDR1 and CDR2 (germline): GTSNPN, SVGIG (reference sequence). The length of the CDR3 is 13 residues. The V end was cut by 0 bases, the J end by 5 bases, with 8 bases between. CDR3 DNA sequence: TGTGCCTGGAGTGTCTCGAGGGATCAGCCCCAGCATTTT. Translation gives CAWSVSRDQPQHF.

This sequence joins TRBV6-1 and TRBJ1-3; the D is unclear. CDR3 length equals 13 residues. CDR1 is MNHNS, CDR2 SASEGT, per germline. V was clipped by 2 bases and J by 4 bases, with 6 bases between them. CDR3 in DNA: TGTGCCAGCAGTGAATACACGGGAAACACCATATATTTT. Its translation: CASSEYTGNTIYF.

V is TRBV10-3 and J is TRBJ1-5; no firm D call. With 4 bases removed from V and 3 bases from J, the gap between germline ends came to 7 bases. Germline V gene data show CDR1 as ENHRY and CDR2 as SYGVKD. This CDR3 has 13 residues. Here the CDR3 DNA reads TGTGCCATCAGTGTCCAGGACAATCAGCCCCAGCATTTT. Protein sequence: CAISVQDNQPQHF.

This clone was observed a single time. The chain links TRBV7-2 to TRBJ2-3; D is perhaps TRBD2 (5 bases). CDR1 and CDR2 (germline): SGHTA, FQGNSA. V was clipped by 1 base and J by 5 bases, with 13 bases between them. This CDR3 comprises 15 residues. The CDR3 nucleotides are TGTGCCAGCAGCTTAGTGCTAGCTCGGGAAGATACGCAGTATTTT. Protein product: CASSLVLAREDTQYF.